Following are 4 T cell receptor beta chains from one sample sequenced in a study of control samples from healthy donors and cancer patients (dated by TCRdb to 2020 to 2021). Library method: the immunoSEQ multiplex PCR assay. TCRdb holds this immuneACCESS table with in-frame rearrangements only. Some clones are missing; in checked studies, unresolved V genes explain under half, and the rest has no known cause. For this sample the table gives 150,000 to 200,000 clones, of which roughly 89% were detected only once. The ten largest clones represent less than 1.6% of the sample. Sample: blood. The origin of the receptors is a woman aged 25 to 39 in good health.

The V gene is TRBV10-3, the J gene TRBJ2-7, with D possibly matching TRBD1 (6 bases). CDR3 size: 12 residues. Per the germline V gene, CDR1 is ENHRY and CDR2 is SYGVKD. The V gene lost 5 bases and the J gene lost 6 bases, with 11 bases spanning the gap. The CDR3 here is CAISPQGREQYF. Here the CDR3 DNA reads TGTGCCATCAGTCCCCAGGGGCGCGAGCAGTACTTC.

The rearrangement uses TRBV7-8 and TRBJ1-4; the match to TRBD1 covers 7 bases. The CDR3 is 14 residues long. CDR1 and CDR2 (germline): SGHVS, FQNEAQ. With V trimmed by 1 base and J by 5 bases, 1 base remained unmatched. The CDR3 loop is CASSLDRGNEKLFF. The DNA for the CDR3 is TGTGCCAGCAGCTTAGACAGGGGAAATGAAAAACTGTTTTTT.

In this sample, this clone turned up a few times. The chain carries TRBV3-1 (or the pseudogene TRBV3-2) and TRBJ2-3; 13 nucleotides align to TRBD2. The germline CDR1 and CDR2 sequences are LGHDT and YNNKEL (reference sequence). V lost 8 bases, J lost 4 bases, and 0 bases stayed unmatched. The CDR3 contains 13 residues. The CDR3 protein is CASGLAGADTQYF. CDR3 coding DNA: TGTGCCAGCGGACTAGCGGGGGCAGATACGCAGTATTTT.

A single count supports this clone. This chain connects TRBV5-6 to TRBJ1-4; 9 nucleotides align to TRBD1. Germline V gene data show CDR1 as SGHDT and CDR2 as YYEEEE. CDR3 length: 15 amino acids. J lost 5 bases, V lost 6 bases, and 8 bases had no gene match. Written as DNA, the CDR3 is TGTGCCAGCAACCAGCTACAGGGGGCAAATGAAAAACTGTTTTTT. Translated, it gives CASNQLQGANEKLFF. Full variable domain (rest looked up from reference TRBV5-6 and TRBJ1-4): DAGVTQSPTHLIKTRGQQVTLRCSPKSGHDTVSWYQQALGQGPQFIFQYYEEEERQRGNFPDRFSGHQFPNYSSELNVNALLLGDSALYLCASNQLQGANEKLFFGSGTQLSVL.